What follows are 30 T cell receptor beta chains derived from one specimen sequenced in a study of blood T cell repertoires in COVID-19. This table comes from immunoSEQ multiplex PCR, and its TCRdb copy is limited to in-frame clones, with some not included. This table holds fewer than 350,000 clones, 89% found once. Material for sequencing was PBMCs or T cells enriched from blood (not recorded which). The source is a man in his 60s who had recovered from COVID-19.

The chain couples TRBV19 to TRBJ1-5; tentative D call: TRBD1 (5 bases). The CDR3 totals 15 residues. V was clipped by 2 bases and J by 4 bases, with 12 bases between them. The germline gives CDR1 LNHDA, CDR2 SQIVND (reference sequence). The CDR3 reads CASSIRTGLNQPQHF. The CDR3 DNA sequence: TGTGCCAGTAGTATAAGAACAGGACTAAATCAGCCCCAGCATTTT. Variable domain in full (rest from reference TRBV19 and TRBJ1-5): DGGITQSPKYLFRKEGQNVTLSCEQNLNHDAMYWYRQDPGQGLRLIYYSQIVNDFQKGDIAEGYSVSREKKESFPLTVTSAQKNPTAFYLCASSIRTGLNQPQHFGDGTRLSIL.

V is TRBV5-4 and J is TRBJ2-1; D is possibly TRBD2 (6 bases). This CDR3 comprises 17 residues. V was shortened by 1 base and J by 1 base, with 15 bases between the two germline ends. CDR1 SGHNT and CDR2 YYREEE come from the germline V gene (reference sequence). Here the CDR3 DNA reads TGTGCCAGCAGCTTGTTGGGGACCGCGGGGTCCTACAATGAGCAGTTCTTC. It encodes CASSLLGTAGSYNEQFF.

The CDR3 protein is CASSLLGQGNEQYF. The CDR3, as DNA: TGTGCCAGCAGCCTTTTGGGACAGGGGAACGAGCAGTACTTC. The rearrangement joins TRBV6-5 to TRBJ2-7; 10 nucleotides agree with TRBD1. V gave up 6 bases and J gave up 5 bases; unmatched junction bases: 7. The CDR3 is made up of 14 amino acids. Germline values: CDR1 MNHEY, CDR2 SVGAGI.

The CDR3 region is CATRSMGNQPQHF. The CDR3 region has the DNA TGTGCCACCCGGAGCATGGGCAATCAGCCCCAGCATTTT. The genes are TRBV19 and TRBJ1-5; no clear D gene. V dropped 10 bases and J dropped 2 bases, with 12 bases sitting between them. Germline V lookup: CDR1 LNHDA, CDR2 SQIVND (reference sequence). The CDR3 is 13 residues long.

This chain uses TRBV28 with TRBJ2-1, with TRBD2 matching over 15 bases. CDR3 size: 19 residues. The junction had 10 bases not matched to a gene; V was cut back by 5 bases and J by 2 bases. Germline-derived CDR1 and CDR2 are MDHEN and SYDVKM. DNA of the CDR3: TGTGCCAGCAGTCCTCCGGGACTAGCGGGAGGTAACACCTACAATGAGCAGTTCTTC. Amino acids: CASSPPGLAGGNTYNEQFF.

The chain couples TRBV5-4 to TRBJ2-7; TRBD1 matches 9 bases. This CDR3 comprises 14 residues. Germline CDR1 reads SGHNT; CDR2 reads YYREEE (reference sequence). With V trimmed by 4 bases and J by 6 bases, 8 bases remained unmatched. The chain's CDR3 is CASSQGGTGREQYF. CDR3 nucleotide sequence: TGTGCCAGCAGCCAGGGGGGGACAGGGCGCGAGCAGTACTTC.

The CDR3 region has the DNA TGTGCCAGCAGCTTGTTCCGTGGTAGGGGAAGCTATGGCTACACCTTC. Amino acid sequence: CASSLFRGRGSYGYTF. V usage is TRBV5-6 and J usage is TRBJ1-2, with a tentative D call TRBD1 (5 bases). The CDR3 extends over 16 amino acids. V was cut by 1 base and J by 4 bases, with 17 bases left in between. Germline V lookup: CDR1 SGHDT, CDR2 YYEEEE.

CDR3 coding DNA: TGTGCCAGCAGCCAAGCCCGGGCGGGAGCCGAGCAGTACTTC. As protein: CASSQARAGAEQYF. This chain connects TRBV3-1 (or the pseudogene TRBV3-2) to TRBJ2-7; 7 bases map to TRBD2. The CDR3 spans 14 residues. J lost 6 bases, V lost 1 base, and 6 bases had no gene match. Germline CDR1 is LGHDT and CDR2 is YNNKEL (reference sequence).

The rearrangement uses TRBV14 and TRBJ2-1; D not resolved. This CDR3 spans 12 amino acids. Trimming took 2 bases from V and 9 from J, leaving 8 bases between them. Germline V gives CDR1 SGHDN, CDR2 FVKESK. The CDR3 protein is CASSQPGGEQFF. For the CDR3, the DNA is TGTGCCAGCAGCCAACCCGGTGGTGAGCAGTTCTTC. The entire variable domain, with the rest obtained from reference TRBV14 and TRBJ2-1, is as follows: EAGVTQFPSHSVIEKGQTVTLRCDPISGHDNLYWYRRVMGKEIKFLLHFVKESKQDESGMPNNRFLAERTGGTYSTLKVQPAELEDSGVYFCASSQPGGEQFFGPGTRLTVL.

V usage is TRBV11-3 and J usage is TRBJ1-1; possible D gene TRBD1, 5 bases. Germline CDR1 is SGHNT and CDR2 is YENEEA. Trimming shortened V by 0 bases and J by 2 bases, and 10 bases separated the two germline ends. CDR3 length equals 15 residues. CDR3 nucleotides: TGTGCCAGCAGCTTAGAGAGACAGCATAACACTGAAGCTTTCTTT. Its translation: CASSLERQHNTEAFF.

The CDR3 DNA sequence: TGCGCCAGCAGCTTGGCCGGGGCAGATACGCAGTATTTT. Protein product: CASSLAGADTQYF. This rearrangement joins TRBV5-1 to TRBJ2-3; TRBD2 is a possible D gene (5 bases). Trimming stripped 0 bases from V and 4 bases from J, with 6 bases between. The CDR3 covers 13 residues. The germline V gene has CDR1 SGHRS and CDR2 YFSETQ. Filled out from reference TRBV5-1 and TRBJ2-3, the complete variable domain reads KAGVTQTPRYLIKTRGQQVTLSCSPISGHRSVSWYQQTPGQGLQFLFEYFSETQRNKGNFPGRFSGRQFSNSRSEMNVSTLELGDSALYLCASSLAGADTQYFGPGTRLTVL.

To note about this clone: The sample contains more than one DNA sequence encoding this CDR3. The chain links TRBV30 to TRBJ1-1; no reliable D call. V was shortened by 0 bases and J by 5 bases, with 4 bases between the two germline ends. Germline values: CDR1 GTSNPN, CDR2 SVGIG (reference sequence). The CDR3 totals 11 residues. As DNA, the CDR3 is TGTGCCTGGAGTGTACTGACTGAAGCTTTCTTT. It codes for CAWSVLTEAFF. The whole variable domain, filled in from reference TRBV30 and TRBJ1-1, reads SQTIHQWPATLVQPVGSPLSLECTVEGTSNPNLYWYRQAAGRGLQLLFYSVGIGQISSEVPQNLSASRPQDRQFILSSKKLLLSDSGFYLCAWSVLTEAFFGQGTRLTVV.

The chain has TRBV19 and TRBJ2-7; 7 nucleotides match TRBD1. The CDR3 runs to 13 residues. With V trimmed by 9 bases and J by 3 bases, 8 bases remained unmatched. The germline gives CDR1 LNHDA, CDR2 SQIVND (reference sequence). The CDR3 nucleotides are TGTGCCAGCTCCAGGGGGATGGTCTACGAGCAGTACTTC. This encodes CASSRGMVYEQYF.

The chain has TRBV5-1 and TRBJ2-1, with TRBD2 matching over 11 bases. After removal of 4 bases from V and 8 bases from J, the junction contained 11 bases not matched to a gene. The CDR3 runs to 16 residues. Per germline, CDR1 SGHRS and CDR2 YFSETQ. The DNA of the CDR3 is TGCGCCAGCAGCCCCCCCGTACTAGCGGGAGCATATGAGCAGTTCTTC. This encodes CASSPPVLAGAYEQFF.

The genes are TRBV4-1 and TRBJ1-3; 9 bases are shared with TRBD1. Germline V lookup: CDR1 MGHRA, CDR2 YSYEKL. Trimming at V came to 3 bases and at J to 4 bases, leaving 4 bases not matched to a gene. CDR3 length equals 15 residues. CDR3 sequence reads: CASSQPTGGGNTIYF. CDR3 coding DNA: TGCGCCAGCAGCCAGCCCACAGGGGGCGGAAACACCATATATTTT.

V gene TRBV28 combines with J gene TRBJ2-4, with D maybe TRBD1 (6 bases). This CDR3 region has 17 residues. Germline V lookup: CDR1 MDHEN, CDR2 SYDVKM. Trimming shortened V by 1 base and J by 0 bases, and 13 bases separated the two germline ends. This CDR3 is CASSLLQGSIAKNIQYF. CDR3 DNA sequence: TGTGCCAGCAGTTTATTACAGGGTTCTATAGCCAAAAACATTCAGTACTTC.

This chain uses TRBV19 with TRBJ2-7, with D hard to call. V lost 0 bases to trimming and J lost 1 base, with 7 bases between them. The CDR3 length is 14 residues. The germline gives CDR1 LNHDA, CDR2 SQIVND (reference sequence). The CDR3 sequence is CASSIDYSSYEQYF. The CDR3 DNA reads TGTGCCAGTAGTATAGATTACTCTTCCTACGAGCAGTACTTC.

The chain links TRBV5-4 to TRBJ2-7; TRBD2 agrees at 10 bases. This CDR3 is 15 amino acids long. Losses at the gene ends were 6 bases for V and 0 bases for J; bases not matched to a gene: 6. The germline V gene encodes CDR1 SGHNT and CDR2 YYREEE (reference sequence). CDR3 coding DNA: TGTGCCAGCACCCGTAGCGGGAGGTTCTCCTACGAGCAGTACTTC. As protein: CASTRSGRFSYEQYF.

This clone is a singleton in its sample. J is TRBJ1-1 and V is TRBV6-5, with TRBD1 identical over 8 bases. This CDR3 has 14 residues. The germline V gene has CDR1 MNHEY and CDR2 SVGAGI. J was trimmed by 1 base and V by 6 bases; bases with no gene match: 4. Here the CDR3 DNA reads TGTGCCAGCAGCTACGGACAGGGGAACACTGAAGCTTTCTTT. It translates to CASSYGQGNTEAFF.

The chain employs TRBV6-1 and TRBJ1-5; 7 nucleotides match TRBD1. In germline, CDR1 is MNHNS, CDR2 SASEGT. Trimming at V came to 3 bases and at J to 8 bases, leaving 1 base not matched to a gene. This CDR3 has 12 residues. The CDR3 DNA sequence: TGTGCCAGCAGTGACAGGGGGGAGCCCCAGCATTTT. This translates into CASSDRGEPQHF.

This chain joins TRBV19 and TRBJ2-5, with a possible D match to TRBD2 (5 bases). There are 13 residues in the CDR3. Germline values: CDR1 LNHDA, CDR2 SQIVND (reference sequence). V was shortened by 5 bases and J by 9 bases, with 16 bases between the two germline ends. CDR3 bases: TGTGCCAGTAGTCCGGACTCCAGGAAGGCCCAGTACTTC. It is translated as CASSPDSRKAQYF.

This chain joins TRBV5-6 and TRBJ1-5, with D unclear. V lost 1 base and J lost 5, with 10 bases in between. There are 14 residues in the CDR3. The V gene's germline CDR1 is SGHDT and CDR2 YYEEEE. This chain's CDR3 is CASSLRGIDQPQHF. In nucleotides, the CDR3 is TGTGCCAGCAGCTTGCGAGGCATCGATCAGCCCCAGCATTTT.

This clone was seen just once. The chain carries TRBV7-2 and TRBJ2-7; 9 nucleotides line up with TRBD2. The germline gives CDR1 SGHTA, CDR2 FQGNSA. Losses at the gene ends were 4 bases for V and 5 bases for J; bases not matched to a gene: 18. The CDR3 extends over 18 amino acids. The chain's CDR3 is CASSSRLPIAGEMNEQYF. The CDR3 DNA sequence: TGTGCCAGCAGCTCCCGCCTCCCGATAGCGGGAGAAATGAACGAGCAGTACTTC.

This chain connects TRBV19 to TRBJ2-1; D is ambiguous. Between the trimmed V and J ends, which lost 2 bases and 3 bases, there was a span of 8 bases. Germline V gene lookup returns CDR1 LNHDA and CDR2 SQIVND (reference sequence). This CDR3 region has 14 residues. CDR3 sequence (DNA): TGTGCCAGTAGTATAACCCACGGCTACAATGAGCAGTTCTTC. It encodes CASSITHGYNEQFF.

DNA for the CDR3: TGTGCCAGCAGCTTAACGTCGGCAGGGGAAGGGGTAGAGCAGTTCTTC. Protein: CASSLTSAGEGVEQFF. The chain joins TRBV7-3 to TRBJ2-1; weak D call: TRBD1 (6 bases). V was pared by 0 bases and J by 10 bases, with 19 bases between. The CDR3 has 16 residues. Germline-derived CDR1 and CDR2 are SGHTA and FQGTGA.

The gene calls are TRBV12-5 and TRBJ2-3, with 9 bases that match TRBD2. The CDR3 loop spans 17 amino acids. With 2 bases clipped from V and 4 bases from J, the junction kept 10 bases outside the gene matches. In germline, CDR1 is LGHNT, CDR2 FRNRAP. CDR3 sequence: CASGLTLAGTSADTQYF. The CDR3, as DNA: TGTGCTAGTGGTTTGACCCTAGCGGGAACTAGCGCAGATACGCAGTATTTT.

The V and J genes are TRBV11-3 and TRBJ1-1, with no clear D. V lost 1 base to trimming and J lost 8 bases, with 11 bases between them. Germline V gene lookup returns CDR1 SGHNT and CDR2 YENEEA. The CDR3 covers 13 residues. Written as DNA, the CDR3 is TGTGCCAGCAGCTTAGGAGAGGGCCGGGAAGCTTTCTTT. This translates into CASSLGEGREAFF. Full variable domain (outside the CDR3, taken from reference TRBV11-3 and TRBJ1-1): EAGVVQSPRYKIIEKKQPVAFWCNPISGHNTLYWYLQNLGQGPELLIRYENEEAVDDSQLPKDRFSAERLKGVDSTLKIQPAELGDSAVYLCASSLGEGREAFFGQGTRLTVV.

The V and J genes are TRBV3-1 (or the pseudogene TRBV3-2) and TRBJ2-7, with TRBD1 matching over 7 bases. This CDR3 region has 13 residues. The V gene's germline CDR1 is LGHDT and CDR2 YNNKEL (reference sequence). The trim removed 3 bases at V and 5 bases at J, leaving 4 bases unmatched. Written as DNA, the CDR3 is TGTGCCAGCAGCCACAGGGGGAGAGACGAGCAGTACTTC. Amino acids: CASSHRGRDEQYF.

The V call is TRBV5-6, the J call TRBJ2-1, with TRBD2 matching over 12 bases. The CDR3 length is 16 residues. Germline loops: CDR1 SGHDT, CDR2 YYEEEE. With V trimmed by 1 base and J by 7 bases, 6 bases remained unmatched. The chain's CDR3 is CASSLQRLAGVNEQFF. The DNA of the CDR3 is TGTGCCAGCAGCTTGCAGCGACTAGCGGGAGTAAATGAGCAGTTCTTC.

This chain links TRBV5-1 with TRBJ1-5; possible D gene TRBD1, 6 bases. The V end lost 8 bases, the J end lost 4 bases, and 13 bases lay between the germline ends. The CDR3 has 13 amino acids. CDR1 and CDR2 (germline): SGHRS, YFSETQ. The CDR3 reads CASRDTANQPQHF. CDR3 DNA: TGCGCCAGTCGGGACACCGCTAATCAGCCCCAGCATTTT.